These 32 T cell receptor beta chains came from one sample sequenced in a study of spatial heterogeneity in lung cancer (dated by TCRdb to the late 2010s). The protocol used for the library was 5' RACE. This sample was sequenced with a NextSeq 500. Using fastp trimming at Q25 and MiXCR clonotype assembly, TCRdb reanalyzed the public sequencing data and kept in-frame beta chains. Every entry covers one CDR3 protein and lists the most common genes and DNA from its rows. Here the sample has roughly 70,000 distinct CDR3 sequences; over 7% occur a single time. The ten largest clones capture approximately 2% of the sample. In light of the paper, this sample's time point label describes: blood at routine non-recurrence follow-up after resection. Sequenced here: PBMCs, sampled at follow-up. The receptors stem from a female donor with early-stage non-small cell lung cancer.

Ten or more counts support this clonotype. J is TRBJ2-2 and V is TRBV5-4; TRBD1 matches 11 bases. From germline, CDR1 is SGHNT and CDR2 YYREEE (reference sequence). This CDR3 is 16 amino acids long. V gave up 0 bases and J gave up 6 bases; unmatched junction bases: 4. The CDR3 DNA reads as TGTGCCAGCAGCTTGGGGACAGGGGGCTCCGCCGGGGAGCTGTTTTTT. Its protein is CASSLGTGGSAGELFF.

This clonotype was observed a few times. The V gene is TRBV5-1, the J gene TRBJ2-7; the D is unclear. V lost 0 bases to trimming and J lost 3 bases, with 13 bases between them. The CDR3 contains 15 residues. Germline CDR1 is SGHRS and CDR2 is YFSETQ. The CDR3 DNA sequence: TGCGCCAGCAGCTTGGAGGGCAGCCTAGACTACGAGCAGTACTTC. Translating gives CASSLEGSLDYEQYF.

This chain uses TRBV6-2 or TRBV6-3 with TRBJ2-1; maybe TRBD1 (6 bases). The CDR3 loop spans 15 amino acids. Germline values: CDR1 MNHEY, CDR2 SVGEGT. Trimming removed 6 bases at V and 7 bases at J, with 19 bases between. The CDR3 DNA is TGTGCCAGCAGCCCAACAGGGTTAGGTAAAAATGAGCAGTTCTTC. Its translation: CASSPTGLGKNEQFF.

This clonotype was seen a handful of times. The rearrangement links TRBV5-1 to TRBJ2-6; no firm D call. The germline V gene encodes CDR1 SGHRS and CDR2 YFSETQ. Trimming removed 0 bases at V and 0 bases at J, with 7 bases between. The CDR3 consists of 16 residues. As DNA, the CDR3 is TGCGCCAGCAGCTTGGAGGTGAACTCTGGGGCCAACGTCCTGACTTTC. It is translated as CASSLEVNSGANVLTF. The full variable domain, completed using reference TRBV5-1 and TRBJ2-6, is KAGVTQTPRYLIKTRGQQVTLSCSPISGHRSVSWYQQTPGQGLQFLFEYFSETQRNKGNFPGRFSGRQFSNSRSEMNVSTLELGDSALYLCASSLEVNSGANVLTFGAGSRLTVL.

The table lists this clonotype with many counts. V usage is TRBV20-1 and J usage is TRBJ1-4; D gene ambiguous. Germline V gene sequence: CDR1 DFQATT, CDR2 SNEGSKA (reference sequence). The length of the CDR3 is 10 residues. V lost 5 bases, J lost 8 bases, and 6 bases lay in between. CDR3 protein: CSAGKEKLFF. The CDR3 bases are TGCAGTGCTGGAAAGGAAAAACTGTTTTTT.

This clonotype has at least ten counts. The chain employs TRBV19 and TRBJ1-2; 12 nucleotides match TRBD1. The CDR3 totals 17 residues. Germline CDR1 and CDR2: LNHDA and SQIVND (reference sequence). The trim removed 3 bases at V and 4 bases at J, leaving 9 bases unmatched. The CDR3 DNA is TGTGCCAGTAGTATCCCCACCGGGACAGGGGGCGGCTATGGCTACACCTTC. This sequence encodes CASSIPTGTGGGYGYTF. The full variable domain, in which reference TRBV19 and TRBJ1-2 provide the parts outside the CDR3, is DGGITQSPKYLFRKEGQNVTLSCEQNLNHDAMYWYRQDPGQGLRLIYYSQIVNDFQKGDIAEGYSVSREKKESFPLTVTSAQKNPTAFYLCASSIPTGTGGGYGYTFGSGTRLTVV.

The chain employs TRBV14 and TRBJ2-3; D possibly corresponds to TRBD2 (5 bases). CDR1 and CDR2 (germline): SGHDN, FVKESK. Trimming removed 4 bases from V and 2 bases from J, with 10 bases in between. The CDR3 covers 14 residues. The CDR3 reads CASSLGLFTDTQYF. CDR3 DNA: TGTGCCAGCAGCCTCGGACTTTTCACAGATACGCAGTATTTT.

This clonotype was seen at least ten times. This chain links TRBV18 with TRBJ1-2; 7 bases align to TRBD1. This CDR3 region has 13 residues. Trimming removed 6 bases from V and 3 bases from J; junction bases left unmatched: 4. In germline, CDR1 is KGHSH, CDR2 LQKENI. CDR3 bases: TGTGCCAGCTCCCTTGACAGGGACTATGGCTACACCTTC. Its protein product is CASSLDRDYGYTF.

This clonotype has only a few counts. The rearrangement links TRBV7-2 to TRBJ1-2, with TRBD1 matching 7 bases. CDR1 and CDR2 from the germline V gene are SGHTA and FQGNSA. V lost 1 base, J lost 7 bases, and 9 bases stayed unmatched. This CDR3 spans 15 amino acids. The CDR3 DNA reads as TGTGCCAGCAGCTTAGGACCCGGGACAGATCCTGGCTACACCTTC. Its translation: CASSLGPGTDPGYTF. The full variable domain, in which reference TRBV7-2 and TRBJ1-2 provide the parts outside the CDR3, is GAGVSQSPSNKVTEKGKDVELRCDPISGHTALYWYRQSLGQGLEFLIYFQGNSAPDKSGLPSDRFSAERTGGSVSTLTIQRTQQEDSAVYLCASSLGPGTDPGYTFGSGTRLTVV.

This clonotype has a count of ten or more. The chain joins TRBV29-1 to TRBJ1-1; TRBD1 is a possible D gene (6 bases). CDR1 SQVTM and CDR2 ANQGSEA come from the germline V gene. CDR3 length: 13 amino acids. Trimming shortened V by 7 bases and J by 7 bases, and 19 bases separated the two germline ends. CDR3 region: CSAFLSGGGEAFF. The CDR3, as DNA: TGCAGCGCCTTCCTTTCGGGAGGGGGTGAAGCTTTCTTT.

This clonotype came up a few times. The V and J genes are TRBV27 and TRBJ2-7; tentative D call: TRBD2 (6 bases). The CDR3 sequence is 14 residues long. Germline-derived CDR1 and CDR2 are MNHEY and SMNVEV (reference sequence). The V end was cut by 5 bases, the J end by 3 bases, with 14 bases between. In nucleotides, the CDR3 is TGTGCCAGCAGTCCGGGACTCACAGTCTACGAGCAGTACTTC. It yields the protein CASSPGLTVYEQYF.

This clonotype occurred many times. This chain uses TRBV28 with TRBJ1-4; D unresolved. Germline CDR1 is MDHEN and CDR2 is SYDVKM. Deletions cut 3 bases from V and 8 bases from J, with 13 bases between. The CDR3 sequence is 14 residues long. The CDR3: CASSFPPNQEKLFF. DNA for the CDR3: TGTGCCAGCAGTTTCCCTCCGAATCAGGAAAAACTGTTTTTT.

This clonotype was recorded at least ten times. The chain joins TRBV3-1 to TRBJ2-7; D remains ambiguous. V was shortened by 6 bases and J by 2 bases, with 11 bases between the two germline ends. The CDR3 consists of 13 residues. Germline CDR1 is LGHDT and CDR2 is YNNKEL (reference sequence). This CDR3 reads CASRPLGTYEQYF. The CDR3 DNA follows: TGTGCCAGCAGGCCCCTGGGGACCTACGAGCAGTACTTC.

A few counts support this clonotype. As DNA, the CDR3 is TGTGCCACCAGCAGATCTGGTCCCGAGGAGCAGTTCTTC. Translating it yields CATSRSGPEEQFF. The rearrangement links TRBV15 to TRBJ2-1, with D uncertain. The CDR3 has 13 amino acids. The germline V gene has CDR1 LNHNV and CDR2 YYDKDF (reference sequence). Trimming removed 2 bases at V and 10 bases at J, with 12 bases between.

In this sample, this clonotype turned up a few times. This chain links TRBV7-2 with TRBJ2-1, with D possibly TRBD2 on 6 matching bases. Trimming pared 4 bases from V and 6 bases from J, leaving 7 bases between. In germline, CDR1 is SGHTA, CDR2 FQGNSA. CDR3 length: 12 amino acids. The CDR3 sequence is CASSYSGNEQFF. The CDR3 DNA follows: TGTGCCAGCAGCTATAGCGGCAATGAGCAGTTCTTC.

This clonotype was seen at least ten times. This chain connects TRBV7-9 to TRBJ1-1, with 8 bases lining up with TRBD1. This CDR3 is 17 amino acids long. The germline V gene encodes CDR1 SEHNR and CDR2 FQNEAQ (reference sequence). With 5 bases clipped from V and 4 bases from J, the junction kept 15 bases outside the gene matches. The CDR3 sequence: CASSPFGGKTGGTEAFF. In DNA, the CDR3 is TGTGCCAGCAGCCCGTTTGGCGGCAAAACAGGGGGCACTGAAGCTTTCTTT.

Ten or more counts support this clonotype. The chain is built from TRBV24-1 and TRBJ2-5; D uncertain. The CDR3 sequence is 14 residues long. V lost 0 bases and J lost 3, with 7 bases in between. Germline values: CDR1 KGHDR, CDR2 SFDVKD. This chain's CDR3 is CATSDLRSEETQYF. CDR3 nucleotide sequence: TGTGCCACCAGTGATTTGAGGTCGGAAGAGACCCAGTACTTC.

This clonotype was detected ten times or more. The chain joins TRBV5-8 to TRBJ2-3, with D possibly called TRBD1 or TRBD2 (5 bases each). The CDR3 is made up of 14 amino acids. V was clipped by 4 bases and J by 8 bases, with 17 bases between them. Per the germline V gene, CDR1 is SGHTS and CDR2 is YDEGEE. This CDR3 reads CASSPGRDFGTQYF. CDR3 sequence (DNA): TGTGCCAGCAGCCCGGGACGCGATTTTGGTACGCAGTATTTT.

This clonotype was observed many times. This chain uses TRBV10-3 with TRBJ1-1; 7 bases line up with TRBD1. V lost 1 base and J lost 4; bases outside the gene matches: 9. The CDR3 covers 16 residues. The germline V gene encodes CDR1 ENHRY and CDR2 SYGVKD. The CDR3 DNA reads as TGTGCCATCAGTGAGTTTACAGGGGATTTATTCACTGAAGCTTTCTTT. Translated, it gives CAISEFTGDLFTEAFF.

In its sample, this clonotype was seen many times. The V call is TRBV28, the J call TRBJ2-7, with D hard to call. V lost 3 bases to trimming and J lost 5 bases, with 5 bases between them. The CDR3 is made up of 11 amino acids. The V gene's germline CDR1 is MDHEN and CDR2 SYDVKM. For the CDR3, the DNA is TGTGCCAGCAGTTTGGTCGACGAGCAGTACTTC. Translated, it gives CASSLVDEQYF.

This clonotype was recorded many times. J is TRBJ2-1 and V is TRBV18; the D call may be TRBD1 or TRBD2 (5 bases each). Between the trimmed V and J ends, which lost 6 bases and 8 bases, there was a span of 17 bases. Germline V gene lookup returns CDR1 KGHSH and CDR2 LQKENI. The CDR3 has 14 amino acids. CDR3 in DNA: TGTGCCAGCTCTCCTCTGGGGCCCGGGGATGAGCAGTTCTTC. Translating gives CASSPLGPGDEQFF.

This clonotype was observed at least ten times. V is TRBV11-2 and J is TRBJ2-3; possibly TRBD1 for D (5 bases). The CDR3 sequence is 16 residues long. Trimming cost V 5 bases and J 0 bases, with 15 bases left between them. Germline V gene sequence: CDR1 SGHAT, CDR2 FQNNGV. The CDR3 protein is CASSQDSPTSTDTQYF. In nucleotides, the CDR3 is TGTGCCAGCAGCCAAGACAGTCCCACTAGCACAGATACGCAGTATTTT. The variable domain in full, completed from reference TRBV11-2 and TRBJ2-3, reads EAGVAQSPRYKIIEKRQSVAFWCNPISGHATLYWYQQILGQGPKLLIQFQNNGVVDDSQLPKDRFSAERLKGVDSTLKIQPAKLEDSAVYLCASSQDSPTSTDTQYFGPGTRLTVL.

This clonotype was observed a few times. V usage is TRBV3-1 and J usage is TRBJ1-6; a weak D match, TRBD1 (6 bases). CDR3 length: 14 amino acids. Germline V lookup: CDR1 LGHDT, CDR2 YNNKEL (reference sequence). Trimming pared 3 bases from V and 14 bases from J, leaving 17 bases between. The CDR3 nucleotides are TGTGCCAGCAGCCAGGAGGGGGATTGGCGGTCCCTCCACTTT. Its protein is CASSQEGDWRSLHF.

V usage is TRBV11-3 and J usage is TRBJ2-7, with 8 nucleotides matching TRBD1. The CDR3 contains 16 residues. Germline V gene lookup returns CDR1 SGHNT and CDR2 YENEEA. J gave up 2 bases and V 4 bases, and 10 bases lay outside the gene matches. The DNA for the CDR3 is TGTGCCAGCAGCTCCAAAGGACAGGGAACCCCCTACGAGCAGTACTTC. This codes for CASSSKGQGTPYEQYF. The entire variable domain, with the rest obtained from reference TRBV11-3 and TRBJ2-7, is as follows: EAGVVQSPRYKIIEKKQPVAFWCNPISGHNTLYWYLQNLGQGPELLIRYENEEAVDDSQLPKDRFSAERLKGVDSTLKIQPAELGDSAVYLCASSSKGQGTPYEQYFGPGTRLTVT.

The J gene is TRBJ2-1, the V gene TRBV27; 10 bases are shared with TRBD1. Germline values: CDR1 MNHEY, CDR2 SMNVEV (reference sequence). The length of the CDR3 is 14 residues. The V and J ends lost 6 bases and 6 bases, in that order; junction bases with no gene match: 5. In DNA, the CDR3 is TGTGCCAGCAGAACAAGGACAGGGGGCAATGAGCAGTTCTTC. Amino acid sequence: CASRTRTGGNEQFF.

This rearrangement joins TRBV6-6 to TRBJ2-3; TRBD2 agrees at 9 bases. CDR1 is MNHNY, CDR2 SVGAGI, per germline (reference sequence). The CDR3 runs 16 residues. V was clipped by 5 bases and J by 7 bases; unmatched bases: 13. Here the CDR3 reads CASSPPGTSRIYTQYF. CDR3 in DNA: TGTGCCAGCAGTCCCCCGGGGACTAGCCGGATTTATACGCAGTATTTT.

This clonotype was picked up many times. The genes are TRBV20-1 and TRBJ2-6; weak D call: TRBD1 (5 bases). V dropped 3 bases and J dropped 6 bases, with 6 bases sitting between them. There are 12 residues in the CDR3. Per the germline V gene, CDR1 is DFQATT and CDR2 is SNEGSKA (reference sequence). The CDR3 DNA is TGCAGTGCTAGGGGGCAGGCCAACGTCCTGACTTTC. Translation gives CSARGQANVLTF.

The CDR3 DNA sequence: TGTGCCAGCAGCCAAGCGTCGCCCAAGTCGTTCTTC. Translated, it gives CASSQASPKSFF. The J gene is TRBJ2-1, the V gene TRBV12-3 or TRBV12-4; D is unclear. The CDR3 totals 12 residues. Trimming removed 6 bases at V and 15 bases at J, with 18 bases between.

Worth noting for this clonotype: A single base separates this from a much larger clone, so it may be a read error. The genes are TRBV2 and TRBJ2-1; 7 bases align to TRBD2. V was clipped by 4 bases and J by 0 bases; unmatched bases: 6. Germline V gives CDR1 SNHLY, CDR2 FYNNEI. The CDR3 has 16 residues. CDR3 residues: CASSVSSGSSYNEQFF. As DNA, the CDR3 is TGTGCCAGCAGTGTTTCTAGCGGAAGCTCCTACAATGAGCAGTTCTTC.

The V call is TRBV10-3, the J call TRBJ2-7; D possibly corresponds to TRBD2 (5 bases). Trimming took off 11 bases at V and 2 bases at J, with 16 bases between the two ends. Looked up from germline, CDR1 is ENHRY and CDR2 is SYGVKD. The CDR3 consists of 13 residues. CDR3 in DNA: TGTGCCGCAGTACGGGATGCCCCCTACGAGCAGTACTTC. Residues: CAAVRDAPYEQYF.

This clonotype was seen repeatedly, ten times or more. CDR3 coding DNA: TGTGCCAGCACGCTACCCACAGGGGCCTACAATGAGCAGTTCTTC. This gives the protein CASTLPTGAYNEQFF. The gene calls are TRBV28 and TRBJ2-1; 7 bases map to TRBD1. The CDR3 runs 15 residues. CDR1 and CDR2 (germline): MDHEN, SYDVKM. Trimming removed 7 bases from V and 2 bases from J; junction bases left unmatched: 8.

This clonotype appeared many times. The genes are TRBV11-2 and TRBJ2-1; 8 positions agree with TRBD2. V gave up 6 bases and J gave up 7 bases; unmatched junction bases: 14. Germline V CDR1 and CDR2: SGHAT, FQNNGV. The CDR3 has 16 residues. This CDR3 reads CASSSFPAGAWNEQFF. DNA of the CDR3: TGTGCCAGCAGTTCATTTCCAGCGGGAGCTTGGAATGAGCAGTTCTTC.